These 12 T cell receptor beta chains originate from one sample sequenced in a study of blood T cells in healthy people across ages. Through a sample-barcoded 5' primer and a J-beta primer mix, a second PCR was run for roughly 6 to 11 cycles. TCRdb reprocessed the 5' RACE reads with MiXCR, giving one entry per CDR3 protein. The data contain some 800,000 distinct CDR3 sequences, 44% of them singletons. The sequenced sample was blood. Receptors originate from a man in his sixties in good health.

The chain has TRBV7-8 and TRBJ2-5; possible D gene TRBD1, 5 bases. The germline V gene encodes CDR1 SGHVS and CDR2 FQNEAQ. Deletions cut 7 bases from V and 1 base from J, with 10 bases between. The CDR3 has 13 residues. CDR3 in DNA: TGTGCCAGCACAGGGCAGTCCCAAGAGACCCAGTACTTC. It encodes CASTGQSQETQYF.

This clonotype occurred a few times. The chain uses TRBV28 and TRBJ2-1; D tentatively fits TRBD1 or TRBD2 (5 bases each). This CDR3 is built from 14 residues. V was shortened by 6 bases and J by 10 bases, with 19 bases between the two germline ends. Per germline, CDR1 MDHEN and CDR2 SYDVKM. The CDR3 here is CASSPAWGWGEQFF. For the CDR3, the DNA is TGTGCCAGCAGCCCGGCTTGGGGGTGGGGCGAGCAGTTCTTC.

This chain connects TRBV4-3 to TRBJ2-3, with D unclear. The CDR3 is 13 residues long. The germline gives CDR1 LGHNA, CDR2 YSLEER. Trimming shortened V by 3 bases and J by 2 bases, and 6 bases separated the two germline ends. Written as DNA, the CDR3 is TGCGCCAGCAGCCAGCAGTACACAGATACGCAGTATTTT. This codes for CASSQQYTDTQYF.

The count of this clonotype is one. The rearrangement joins TRBV12-3 or TRBV12-4 to TRBJ2-4, with TRBD1 as a possible D gene (6 bases). The CDR3 is 14 amino acids. Trimming removed 9 bases from V and 3 bases from J, with 15 bases in between. This chain's CDR3 is CASSVTGGKNIQYF. CDR3 DNA sequence: TGTGCCAGTTCGGTGACAGGAGGCAAAAACATTCAGTACTTC.

A note on this clonotype: A read error may be the cause here, since a much bigger clone is one base away. The V call is TRBV27, the J call TRBJ1-2; D is uncertain. The germline V gene encodes CDR1 MNHEY and CDR2 SMNVEV (reference sequence). This CDR3 is 13 amino acids long. Trimming cost V 6 bases and J 7 bases, with 15 bases left between them. Here the CDR3 DNA reads TGTGCCAGCAGCCCCACGGGATGCCCTGGCTACACCTTC. The encoded protein is CASSPTGCPGYTF.

This chain joins TRBV12-3 or TRBV12-4 and TRBJ1-6, with D possibly TRBD1 on 5 matching bases. The length of the CDR3 is 15 residues. V shed 5 bases and J shed 7 bases, with 15 bases lying between them. The CDR3 DNA sequence: TGTGCCAGCAGTCGCGGGGACGGATCAAATTCACCCCTCCACTTT. It yields the protein CASSRGDGSNSPLHF.

V usage is TRBV5-1 and J usage is TRBJ2-1; a weak D match, TRBD2 (6 bases). The CDR3 is 12 residues long. The germline V and J ends were trimmed by 3 bases and 9 bases, with 10 bases remaining between them. Germline V gene sequence: CDR1 SGHRS, CDR2 YFSETQ. Here the CDR3 DNA reads TGCGCCAGCAGCTGGAGGGGAGGTGAGCAGTTCTTC. It yields the protein CASSWRGGEQFF.

This clonotype occurred a few times. The gene calls are TRBV6-2 or TRBV6-3 and TRBJ2-7; D call uncertain. This CDR3 region has 13 residues. The germline V gene has CDR1 MNHEY and CDR2 SVGEGT. Deletions cut 4 bases from V and 6 bases from J, with 13 bases between. The CDR3 DNA is TGTGCCAGCAGTTCGAATTTTCGACGCGAGCAGTACTTC. Amino acid sequence: CASSSNFRREQYF.

This chain connects TRBV3-1 to TRBJ2-4, with 8 bases identical to TRBD1. Gene TRBJ2-7 matches the end of the DNA better, so the J call may be wrong. The CDR3 is 14 residues long. Germline V gene lookup returns CDR1 LGHDT and CDR2 YNNKEL (reference sequence). In DNA form, the CDR3 reads TGTGCCAGCAGCCGAGGACAGGGTTTAGGCGAGCAGTACTTC. Translated, it gives CASSRGQGLGEQYF.

The chain recombines TRBV27 with TRBJ2-1, with 8 nucleotides matching TRBD1. Germline CDR1 and CDR2: MNHEY and SMNVEV (reference sequence). Trimming removed 5 bases from V and 3 bases from J; junction bases left unmatched: 6. The CDR3 covers 15 residues. The CDR3 loop reads CASSQTGGFYNEQFF. CDR3 DNA sequence: TGTGCCAGCAGTCAAACAGGGGGGTTCTACAATGAGCAGTTCTTC.

The rearrangement joins TRBV3-1 to TRBJ2-5; 8 bases agree with TRBD1. The CDR3 loop spans 13 amino acids. Germline CDR1 reads LGHDT; CDR2 reads YNNKEL (reference sequence). With V trimmed by 5 bases and J by 5 bases, 4 bases remained unmatched. The CDR3 nucleotides are TGTGCCAGCAGCAAGGACAGGGTCGAGACCCAGTACTTC. Translation gives CASSKDRVETQYF.

Here the CDR3 DNA reads TGTGCCAGCAGCTTAAGTCCTAGCGTTGGGGAGACCCAGTACTTC. Its translation is CASSLSPSVGETQYF. This sequence joins TRBV7-3 and TRBJ2-5; D possibly corresponds to TRBD2 (6 bases). Germline V lookup: CDR1 SGHTA, CDR2 FQGTGA. This CDR3 has 15 residues. V was pared by 1 base and J by 5 bases, with 14 bases between.